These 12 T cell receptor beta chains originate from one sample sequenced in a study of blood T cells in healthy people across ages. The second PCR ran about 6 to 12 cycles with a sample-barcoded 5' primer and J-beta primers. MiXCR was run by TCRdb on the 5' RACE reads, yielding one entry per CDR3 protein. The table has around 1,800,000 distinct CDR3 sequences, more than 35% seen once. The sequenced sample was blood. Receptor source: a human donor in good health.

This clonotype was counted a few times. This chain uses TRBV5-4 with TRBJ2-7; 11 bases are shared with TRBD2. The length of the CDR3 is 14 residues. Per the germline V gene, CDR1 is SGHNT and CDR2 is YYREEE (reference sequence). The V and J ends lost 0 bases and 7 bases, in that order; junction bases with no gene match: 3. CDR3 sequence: CASSLDLAGGEQYF. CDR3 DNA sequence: TGTGCCAGCAGCTTGGACCTAGCGGGGGGTGAGCAGTACTTC.

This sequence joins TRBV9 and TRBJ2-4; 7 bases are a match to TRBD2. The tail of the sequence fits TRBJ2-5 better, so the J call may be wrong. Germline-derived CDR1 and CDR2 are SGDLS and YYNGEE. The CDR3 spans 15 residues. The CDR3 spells CASSLRGAGQETQYF. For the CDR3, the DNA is TGTGCCAGCAGCCTCCGGGGAGCGGGACAAGAGACCCAGTACTTC.

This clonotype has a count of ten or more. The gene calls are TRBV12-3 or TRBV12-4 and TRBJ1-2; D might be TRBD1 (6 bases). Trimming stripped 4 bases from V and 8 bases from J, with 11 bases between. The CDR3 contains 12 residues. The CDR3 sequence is CASSSGVLGYTF. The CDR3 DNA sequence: TGTGCCAGCAGTTCAGGGGTTCTAGGCTACACCTTC.

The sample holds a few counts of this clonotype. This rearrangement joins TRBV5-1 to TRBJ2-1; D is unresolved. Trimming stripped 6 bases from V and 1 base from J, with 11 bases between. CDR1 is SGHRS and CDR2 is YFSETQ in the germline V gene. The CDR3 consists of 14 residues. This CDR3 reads CASTYGGSYNEQFF. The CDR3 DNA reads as TGCGCCAGCACCTATGGCGGTTCCTACAATGAGCAGTTCTTC.

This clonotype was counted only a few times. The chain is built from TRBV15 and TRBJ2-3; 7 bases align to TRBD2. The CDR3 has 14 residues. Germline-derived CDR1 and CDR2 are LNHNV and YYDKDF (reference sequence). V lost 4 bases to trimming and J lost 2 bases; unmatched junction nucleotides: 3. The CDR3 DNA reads TGTGCCACCAGCACCGGGACTACCACAGATACGCAGTATTTT. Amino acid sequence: CATSTGTTTDTQYF. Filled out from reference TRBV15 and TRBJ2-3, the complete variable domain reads DAMVIQNPRYQVTQFGKPVTLSCSQTLNHNVMYWYQQKSSQAPKLLFHYYDKDFNNEADTPDNFQSRRPNTSFCFLDIRSPGLGDTAMYLCATSTGTTTDTQYFGPGTRLTVL.

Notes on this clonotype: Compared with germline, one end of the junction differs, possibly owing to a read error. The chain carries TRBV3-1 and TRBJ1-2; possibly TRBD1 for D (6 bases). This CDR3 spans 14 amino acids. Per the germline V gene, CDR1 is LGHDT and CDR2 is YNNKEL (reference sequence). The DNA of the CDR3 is TGCGCCAGCAGCCAAGGGCGCAGAGGGGGGCAATACACCTTC. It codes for CASSQGRRGGQYTF.

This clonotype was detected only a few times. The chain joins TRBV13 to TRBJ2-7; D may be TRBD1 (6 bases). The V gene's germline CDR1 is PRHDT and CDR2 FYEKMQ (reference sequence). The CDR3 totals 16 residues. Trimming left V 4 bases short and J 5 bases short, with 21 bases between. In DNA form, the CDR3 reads TGTGCCAGCAGCTCGTGGGGGCCCTCGGGGATCGACGAGCAGTACTTC. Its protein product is CASSSWGPSGIDEQYF.

DNA for the CDR3: TGTGCCAGCGAGGGGGCGCGGGGCTATGGCTACACCTTC. It codes for CASEGARGYGYTF. The chain recombines TRBV7-9 with TRBJ1-2, with TRBD1 matching over 7 bases. V lost 8 bases, J lost 4 bases, and 7 bases stayed unmatched. This CDR3 contains 13 residues. From germline, CDR1 is SEHNR and CDR2 FQNEAQ (reference sequence).

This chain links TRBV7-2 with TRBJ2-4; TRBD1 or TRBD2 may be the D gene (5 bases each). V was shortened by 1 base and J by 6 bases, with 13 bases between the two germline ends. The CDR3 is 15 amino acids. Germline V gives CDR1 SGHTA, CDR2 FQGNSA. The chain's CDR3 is CASSLGPRGTNIQYF. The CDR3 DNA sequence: TGTGCCAGCAGCTTAGGGCCTCGAGGGACAAACATTCAGTACTTC.

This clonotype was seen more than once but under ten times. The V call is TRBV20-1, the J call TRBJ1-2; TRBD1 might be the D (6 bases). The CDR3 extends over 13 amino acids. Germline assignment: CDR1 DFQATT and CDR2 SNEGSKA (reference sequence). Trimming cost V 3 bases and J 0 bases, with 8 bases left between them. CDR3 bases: TGCAGTGCTAGTGGGGGCTCTAACTATGGCTACACCTTC. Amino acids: CSASGGSNYGYTF.

CDR3 loop: CAISVVGRGDTEAFF. The CDR3, as DNA: TGTGCCATCAGTGTAGTAGGGCGGGGAGACACTGAAGCTTTCTTT. V is TRBV10-3 and J is TRBJ1-1; the D is unclear. Trimming removed 4 bases at V and 3 bases at J, with 15 bases between. CDR1 is ENHRY, CDR2 SYGVKD, per germline. The CDR3 sequence is 15 residues long.

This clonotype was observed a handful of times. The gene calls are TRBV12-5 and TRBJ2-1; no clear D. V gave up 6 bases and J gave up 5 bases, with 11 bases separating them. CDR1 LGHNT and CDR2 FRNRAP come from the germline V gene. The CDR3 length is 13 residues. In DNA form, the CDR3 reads TGTGCTAGTGGCCCTCCACTCAACAATGAGCAGTTCTTC. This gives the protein CASGPPLNNEQFF. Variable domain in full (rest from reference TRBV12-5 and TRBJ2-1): DARVTQTPRHKVTEMGQEVTMRCQPILGHNTVFWYRQTMMQGLELLAYFRNRAPLDDSGMPKDRFSAEMPDATLATLKIQPSEPRDSAVYFCASGPPLNNEQFFGPGTRLTVL.